This TCR beta chain stems from a study of shared clonotypes between healthy human individuals. CDR1 is SNHLY and CDR2 is FYNNEI in the germline V gene. The V end was cut by 1 base, the J end by 8 bases, with 14 bases between. The CDR3 length is 15 residues. The table came from immunoSEQ multiplex PCR; TCRdb's copy has only in-frame clones and leaves some out. The sample has 2 million to 2.5 million clones, approximately 96% seen once; the top ten hold around 0.13%. Material: naive CD4+ T cells sorted from blood. Noted subset: CD45RA+ positively selected. The TCR was taken from a man aged 18 to 29 in good health. The genes are TRBV2 and TRBJ1-4; D is perhaps TRBD1 (6 bases). This CDR3 is CASSEGTARGEKLFF. The CDR3 nucleotides are TGTGCCAGCAGTGAAGGGACAGCGAGAGGGGAAAAACTGTTTTTT.